This T cell receptor (beta chain) emerged from a study of blood T cell repertoires in COVID-19. Study context: The samples span acute and convalescent COVID-19 from the United States, Italy and Spain. Sources were T cells, B-cell-depleted T cells, or PBMCs; the material itself was cDNA or gDNA.

Seattle participants joined during active infection and were tracked over time. Per the original data handling: It was from reference gene primer amplification that nucleated cell counts were estimated. Clones were read by immunoSEQ multiplex PCR, and TCRdb kept only the in-frame ones, dropping some. The DNA gave D and trimming, while V, J and clone size come from that table. The sample contains about 130,000 clones, 81% of which appear only once. The CDR3 consists of 15 residues. CDR1 SQVTM and CDR2 ANQGSEA come from the germline V gene. Trimming at V came to 4 bases and at J to 0 bases, leaving 8 bases not matched to a gene.

Source material: peripheral blood. V gene TRBV29-1 combines with J gene TRBJ1-1; TRBD1 aligns across 7 bases. This sequence was found in a man aged 30 to 45 with COVID-19, enrolled during active disease. CDR3 in DNA: TGCAGCGTTGGGGCCCAGGGGGGAATGAACACTGAAGCTTTCTTT. Encoded protein: CSVGAQGGMNTEAFF.